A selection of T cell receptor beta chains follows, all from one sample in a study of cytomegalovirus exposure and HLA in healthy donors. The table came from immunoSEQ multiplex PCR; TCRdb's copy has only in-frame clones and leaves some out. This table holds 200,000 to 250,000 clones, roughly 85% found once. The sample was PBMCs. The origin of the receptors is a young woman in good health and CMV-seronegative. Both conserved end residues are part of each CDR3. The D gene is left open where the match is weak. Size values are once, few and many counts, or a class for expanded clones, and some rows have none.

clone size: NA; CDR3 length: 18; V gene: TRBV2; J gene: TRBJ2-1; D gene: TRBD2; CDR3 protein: CASSVRSTSGSLLDEQFF; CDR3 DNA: TGTGCCAGCAGCGTACGGAGTACTAGCGGGAGCCTGTTGGATGAGCAGTTCTTC
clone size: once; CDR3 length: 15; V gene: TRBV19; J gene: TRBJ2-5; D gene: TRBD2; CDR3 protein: CASTLLAGGGETQYF; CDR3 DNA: TGTGCCAGTACCTTGCTAGCGGGGGGCGGGGAGACCCAGTACTTC
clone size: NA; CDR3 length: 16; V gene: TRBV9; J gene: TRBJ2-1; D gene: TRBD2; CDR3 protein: CASSAGLAGGYNEQFF; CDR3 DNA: TGTGCCAGCAGCGCGGGACTAGCGGGAGGGTACAATGAGCAGTTCTTC
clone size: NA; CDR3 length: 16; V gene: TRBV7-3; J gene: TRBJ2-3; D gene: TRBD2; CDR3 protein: CASSLTAGGPADTQYF; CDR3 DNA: TGTGCCAGCAGCTTAACAGCGGGAGGGCCCGCAGATACGCAGTATTTT
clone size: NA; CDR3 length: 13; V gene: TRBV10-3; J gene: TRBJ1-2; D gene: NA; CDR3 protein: CAIKSTDNYGYTF; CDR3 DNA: TGTGCCATCAAATCGACAGATAACTATGGCTACACCTTC
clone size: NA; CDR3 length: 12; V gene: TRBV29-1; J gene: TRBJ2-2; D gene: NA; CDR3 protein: CSVDGNTGELFF; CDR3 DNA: TGCAGCGTTGACGGAAACACCGGGGAGCTGTTTTTT
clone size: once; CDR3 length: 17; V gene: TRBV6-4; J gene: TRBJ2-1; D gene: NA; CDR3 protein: CASSVWSGHDSYNEQFF; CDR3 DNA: TGTGCCAGCAGTGTTTGGTCCGGGCACGACTCCTACAATGAGCAGTTCTTC
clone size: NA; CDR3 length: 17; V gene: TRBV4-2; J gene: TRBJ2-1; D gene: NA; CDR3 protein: CASSPSRAGHMGNEQFF; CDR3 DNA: TGTGCCAGCAGCCCCTCCCGAGCAGGACACATGGGTAATGAGCAGTTCTTC
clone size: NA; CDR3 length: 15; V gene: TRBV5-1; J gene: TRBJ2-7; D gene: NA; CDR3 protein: CASSREGTEPYEQYF; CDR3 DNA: TGCGCCAGCAGCCGGGAGGGGACAGAACCCTACGAGCAGTACTTC
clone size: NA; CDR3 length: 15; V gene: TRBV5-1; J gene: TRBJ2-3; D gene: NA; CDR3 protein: CASTNEGGPGDTQYF; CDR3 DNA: TGCGCCAGCACGAACGAGGGAGGCCCGGGAGATACGCAGTATTTT
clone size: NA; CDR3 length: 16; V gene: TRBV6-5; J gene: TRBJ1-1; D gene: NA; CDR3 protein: CASSYSLNEEQLEAFF; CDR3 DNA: TGTGCCAGCAGTTACTCACTTAACGAGGAACAGCTTGAAGCTTTCTTT
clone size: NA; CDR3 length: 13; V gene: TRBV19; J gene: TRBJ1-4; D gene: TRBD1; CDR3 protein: CASNGQVNEKLFF; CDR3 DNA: TGTGCCAGTAATGGACAGGTTAATGAAAAACTGTTTTTT
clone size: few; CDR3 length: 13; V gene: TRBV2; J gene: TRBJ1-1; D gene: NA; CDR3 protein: CAGSPEGRTEAFF; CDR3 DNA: TGTGCCGGCTCCCCGGAGGGGAGGACTGAAGCTTTCTTT
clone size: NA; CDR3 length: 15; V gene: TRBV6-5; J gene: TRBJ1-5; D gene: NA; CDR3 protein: CASSYSPGGGQPQHF; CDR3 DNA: TGTGCCAGCAGTTATTCCCCGGGGGGGGGTCAGCCCCAGCATTTT
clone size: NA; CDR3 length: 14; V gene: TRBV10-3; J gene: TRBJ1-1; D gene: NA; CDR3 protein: CAISSATLNTEAFF; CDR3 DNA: TGTGCCATCAGCTCGGCGACCCTGAACACTGAAGCTTTCTTT
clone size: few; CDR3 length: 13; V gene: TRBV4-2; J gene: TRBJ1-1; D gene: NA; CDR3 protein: CASSQERDLEAFF; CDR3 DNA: TGTGCCAGCAGCCAAGAGAGGGACCTTGAAGCTTTCTTT